What follows describes a single T cell receptor (beta chain). The clone's antigen remains unknown. The CDR3 has 16 amino acids, counting the end cysteine and phenylalanine. No DNA has been recorded. The germline V gene (reference sequence) provides CDR1 MNHEY and CDR2 SMNVEV. An approximately 2.5 ml peripheral blood sample was drawn into PAXgene tubes per donor and stored at -80°C. Total RNA was isolated from whole blood with the PAXgene blood miRNA kit on an automated QIAcube, without T cell sorting. Peripheral blood from monozygotic twin pairs, either concordant or discordant for inflammatory bowel disease, underwent deep TCRalpha and TCRbeta repertoire profiling that used unique molecular barcoding. Smoking habits were recorded for all twin pairs, and individuals were classified as current, former or never smokers. The library relied on 5' RACE. For each TCR library, approximately 4,000 ng of total RNA was used. For each sample, cDNA synthesis with SMARTScribe reverse transcriptase was split into eight separate reactions. During cDNA synthesis, unique molecular identifiers containing a 6-nucleotide sample barcode were introduced by template switching. Two nested PCRs of 16 and 9 cycles amplified the TCRalpha and TCRbeta cDNA, and bead purification followed each PCR. Before amplification, the cDNA was treated with uracil DNA-glycosylase and purified using the QIAquick PCR purification kit. In the second PCR, Illumina TruSeq-compatible adapters and sample-specific barcodes were added. Library quality and concentration were assessed using TapeStation and Qubit, and roughly 5 ng of each library was pooled. The pooled libraries were sequenced with 2 x 100 bp reads and custom sequencing primers on an Illumina HiSeq2500 single-index Rapid Run. Turning to the authors' computational methods: PCR and sequencing errors were corrected by UMI-based consensus assembly using MiGEC version 1.2.6. MiXCR version 2.1.1 was used for V(D)J alignment, clonotype assembly and CDR3 extraction. Normalisation of gene usage, clonotype sharing and MAIT/NKT TCR abundance was achieved by analysing the top 1000, 10 000 and 20 000 clonotypes per sample. After downsampling to 27 000 UMIs, diversity was calculated as the inverse Simpson index using the vegan R package. Statistical testing used paired Mann-Whitney U tests on the discordant twin pairs and applied Benjamini-Hochberg correction for multiple testing. After the reads were reprocessed by TCRdb, one entry was made per CDR3 protein sequence, with no DNA. It is TCRdb's table, rather than the study itself, that gives the V and J calls and clone size. The sample's clone listing holds 350,000 to 550,000 distinct CDR3 sequences. The ten top clones hold 2% to 2.5% of the sample.

This sample stems from a study of monozygotic twins with inflammatory bowel disease (dated by TCRdb to about 2019). Regarding the research as a whole: The complete study included 28 monozygotic twin pairs: 19 IBD-discordant Danish pairs and nine German pairs, of which four were IBD-concordant and five were IBD-discordant. The search for disease-associated traits relied mainly on comparing, within discordant pairs, IBD patients with their genetically identical healthy co-twins. Each individual had, on average, about 151 000 unique TCRalpha sequences and 181 000 unique TCRbeta sequences available for analysis.

The full study reports these points: IBD patients shared fewer clonotypes with other individuals than healthy twins did, most markedly in patients showing signs of disease activity. Because patients were on differing immunosuppressive treatments, the repertoires may have picked up extra background noise and inter-individual variability. Measured by the inverse Simpson index, TCRbeta repertoire diversity was lower in IBD patients than in their healthy co-twins. Concordant and discordant twins showed no difference in repertoire similarity, possibly because of limited statistical power. No single strong signal or clonotype linked to IBD turned up in the results, so the idea that one exists was not supported. The analysis was unable to tell apart different T cell subtypes.

The receptor was derived from a human donor with ulcerative colitis or Crohn's disease, or a healthy co-twin of an affected twin (not recorded which). The chain was built from TRBV27 and TRBJ1-4; TCRdb picks TRBD1, but there is no DNA to check that call. The sample consisted of blood. The CDR3 reads as follows: CASSSYQGGTNEKLFF.